This T cell receptor (beta chain) stems from a study of blood T cell repertoires in COVID-19. On the study more broadly: From T cells, B-cell-depleted T cells, or PBMCs came the material, which was cDNA or gDNA.

This CDR3 is built from 14 residues. Germline V CDR1 and CDR2: SGHRS, YFSETQ. Trimming pared 0 bases from V and 4 bases from J, leaving 10 bases between. Authors' analysis steps: From reference gene primer amplification, estimates of nucleated cell counts were derived. TCRdb's table, derived via immunoSEQ multiplex PCR, lists solely in-frame clones and lacks some. The V and J calls and clone size are taken from that table; D and trimming were inferred from the DNA. This sample has 200,000 to 250,000 clones, with 90% found just once. People in the exposed group encountered a COVID-19 case within 2 weeks before entering the study.

The sample taken for sequencing was PBMCs or T cells enriched from blood (not recorded which). This TCR came from a man in his thirties or forties who had been exposed to COVID-19. The V gene is TRBV5-1, the J gene TRBJ1-2; perhaps TRBD1 as D (5 bases). CDR3 region: CASSLATDIYGYTF. The CDR3 DNA is TGCGCCAGCAGCTTGGCGACAGATATCTATGGCTACACCTTC.